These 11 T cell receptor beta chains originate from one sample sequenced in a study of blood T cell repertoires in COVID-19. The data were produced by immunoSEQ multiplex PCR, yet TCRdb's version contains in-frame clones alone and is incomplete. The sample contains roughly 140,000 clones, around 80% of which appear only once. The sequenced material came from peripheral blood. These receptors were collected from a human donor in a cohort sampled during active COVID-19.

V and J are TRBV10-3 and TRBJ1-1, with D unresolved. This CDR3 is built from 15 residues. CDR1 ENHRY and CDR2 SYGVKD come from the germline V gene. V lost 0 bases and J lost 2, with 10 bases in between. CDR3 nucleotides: TGTGCCATCAGTGAGTCGTTGGCCTCAAACACTGAAGCTTTCTTT. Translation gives CAISESLASNTEAFF.

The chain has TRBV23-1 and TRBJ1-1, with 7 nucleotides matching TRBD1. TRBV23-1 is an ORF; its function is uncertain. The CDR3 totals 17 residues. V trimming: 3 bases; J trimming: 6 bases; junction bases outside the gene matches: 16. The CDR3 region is CASSQYDRVGHEAEAFF. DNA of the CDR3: TGCGCCAGCAGTCAGTATGACAGGGTTGGCCACGAGGCTGAAGCTTTCTTT.

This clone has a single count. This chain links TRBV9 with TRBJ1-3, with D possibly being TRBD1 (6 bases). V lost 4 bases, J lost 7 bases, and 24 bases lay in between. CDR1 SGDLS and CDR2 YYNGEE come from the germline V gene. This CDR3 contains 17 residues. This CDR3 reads CASSPWGQGSVGNTIYF. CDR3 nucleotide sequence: TGTGCCAGCAGCCCCTGGGGGCAGGGGAGTGTCGGGAACACCATATATTTT.

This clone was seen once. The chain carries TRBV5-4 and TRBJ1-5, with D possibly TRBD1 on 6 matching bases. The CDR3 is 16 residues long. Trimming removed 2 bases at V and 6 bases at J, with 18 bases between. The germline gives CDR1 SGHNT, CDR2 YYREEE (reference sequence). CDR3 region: CASSFGGGARSQPQHF. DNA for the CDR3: TGTGCCAGCAGCTTTGGAGGGGGGGCAAGAAGTCAGCCCCAGCATTTT.

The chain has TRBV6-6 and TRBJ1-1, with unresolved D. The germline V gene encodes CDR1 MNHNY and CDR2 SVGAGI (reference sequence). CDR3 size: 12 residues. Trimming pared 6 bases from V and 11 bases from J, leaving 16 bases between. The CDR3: CASSLARFAAFF. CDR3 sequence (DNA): TGTGCCAGCAGCCTCGCCCGTTTTGCGGCTTTCTTT.

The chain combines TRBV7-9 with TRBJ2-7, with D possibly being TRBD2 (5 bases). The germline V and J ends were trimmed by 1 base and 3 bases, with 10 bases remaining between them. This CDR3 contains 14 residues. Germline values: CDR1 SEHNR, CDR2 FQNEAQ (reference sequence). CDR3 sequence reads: CASSLDLTSYEQYF. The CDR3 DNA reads TGTGCCAGCAGCTTAGACCTAACTAGCTACGAGCAGTACTTC.

CDR3 protein: CASSFRGAYGYTF. CDR3 nucleotide sequence: TGTGCCAGCAGTTTCAGGGGCGCCTATGGCTACACCTTC. J is TRBJ1-2 and V is TRBV27; a weak D match, TRBD1 (6 bases). Deletions cut 3 bases from V and 4 bases from J, with 9 bases between. The germline gives CDR1 MNHEY, CDR2 SMNVEV (reference sequence). CDR3 length equals 13 residues.

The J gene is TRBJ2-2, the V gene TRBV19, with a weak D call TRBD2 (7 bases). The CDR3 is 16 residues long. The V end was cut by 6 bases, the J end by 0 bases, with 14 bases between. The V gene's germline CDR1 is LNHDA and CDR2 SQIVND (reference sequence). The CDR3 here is CASSNRGGANTGELFF. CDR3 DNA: TGTGCCAGTAGCAACAGAGGGGGGGCGAACACCGGGGAGCTGTTTTTT.

This chain's CDR3 is CASSLFGLAGGNEQFF. As DNA, the CDR3 is TGTGCCAGCAGCTTGTTCGGACTAGCGGGGGGGAATGAGCAGTTCTTC. This sequence joins TRBV5-4 and TRBJ2-1; TRBD2 matches at 15 bases. Per the germline V gene, CDR1 is SGHNT and CDR2 is YYREEE (reference sequence). V trimming: 1 base; J trimming: 7 bases; junction bases outside the gene matches: 3. The CDR3 has 16 residues.

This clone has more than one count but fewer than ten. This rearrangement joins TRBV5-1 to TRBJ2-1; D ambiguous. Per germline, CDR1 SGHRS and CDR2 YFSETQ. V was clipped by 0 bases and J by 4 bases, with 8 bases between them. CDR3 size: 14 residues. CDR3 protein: CASSLDRRYNEQFF. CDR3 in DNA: TGCGCCAGCAGCTTGGATCGGAGATACAATGAGCAGTTCTTC.

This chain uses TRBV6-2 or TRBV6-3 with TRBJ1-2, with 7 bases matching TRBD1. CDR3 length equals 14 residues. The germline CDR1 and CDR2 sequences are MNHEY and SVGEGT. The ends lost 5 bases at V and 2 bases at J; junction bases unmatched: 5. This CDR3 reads CASSDGTDNYGYTF. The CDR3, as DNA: TGTGCCAGCAGTGACGGGACAGACAACTATGGCTACACCTTC.